This T cell receptor beta chain stems from a study of cytomegalovirus exposure and HLA in healthy donors. Study context: For the approximately 360 genotyped donors, approximately 82% fell within the Caucasian-associated ancestry cluster.

13 Jbeta primers and 60 Vbeta primers were used for the PCR. Using immunoSEQ multiplex PCR, the repertoire was profiled, and TCRdb retains in-frame clones only, with some absent. The sample contains roughly 100,000 clones, approximately 80% of which appear only once. Study conclusions and caveats: It was shown in a later analysis that HLA-associated TCR beta chains were more clonally expanded than other, equally common chains.

On this clone itself: As yet, its antigen is unknown.

Nominally healthy donors provided the samples, though records likely missed some immune exposures. Germline V gene sequence: CDR1 MNHEY, CDR2 SMNVEV (reference sequence). The CDR3 has 14 residues. The V end was cut by 2 bases, the J end by 4 bases, with 10 bases between. The sequence was collected from a man younger than 45 in good health and CMV-seronegative. Sequenced: PBMCs. The rearrangement joins TRBV27 to TRBJ2-3; D is uncertain. The CDR3 loop is CASSLTTTSDTQYF. DNA of the CDR3: TGTGCCAGCAGTTTAACTACCACTTCAGATACGCAGTATTTT.